This T cell receptor (beta chain) was captured by sequencing in a study of prognosis after radiotherapy for stage I lung cancer. Notes on the study in general: In patients who developed distant metastases, Shannon entropy measured after stereotactic body radiation therapy was lower, and baseline Shannon entropy was not associated with metastases. The authors reported that TRBV and TRBJ gene usage differed between patients with and without metastases.

On this clonotype: The antigen is not known.

Among the patients, all were node-negative on CT and PET/CT, and none had received prior chemotherapy or radiotherapy or had other malignancies. Investigators drew around 6 milliliters of peripheral blood at each of two time points. Germline CDR1 is DFQATT and CDR2 is SNEGSKA (reference sequence). Trimming at V came to 3 bases and at J to 5 bases, leaving 3 bases not matched to a gene. The CDR3 extends over 14 amino acids. With two-round multiplex PCR, TCR beta CDR3 sequences were amplified from genomic DNA. Round one of PCR was performed, and it used primers specific to each TRBV and TRBJ gene. TCRdb reprocessed the multiplex PCR reads via MiXCR and lists one record per CDR3 protein. The sample yields about 31,000 distinct CDR3 sequences, 42% seen once.

The TCR sequence derives from a donor aged 50 or older with non-small cell lung cancer. The chain uses TRBV20-1 and TRBJ2-2, with 10 bases aligning to TRBD1. This sample comprised PBMCs, obtained before or after stereotactic body radiation therapy (not recorded which). The CDR3 loop reads CSASPGQGTGELFF. In DNA, the CDR3 is TGCAGTGCTAGCCCGGGACAGGGGACCGGGGAGCTGTTTTTT.